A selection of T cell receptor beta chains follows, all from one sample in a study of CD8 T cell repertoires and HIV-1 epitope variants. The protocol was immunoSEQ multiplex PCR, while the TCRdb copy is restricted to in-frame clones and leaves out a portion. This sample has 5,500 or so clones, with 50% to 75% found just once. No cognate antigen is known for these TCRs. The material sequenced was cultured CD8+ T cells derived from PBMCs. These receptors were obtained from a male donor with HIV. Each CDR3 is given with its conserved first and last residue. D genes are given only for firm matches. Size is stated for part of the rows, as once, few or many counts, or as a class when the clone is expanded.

TGTGCCAGCAGCTTGGATGAATCCTACGAGCAGTACTTC CASSLDESYEQYF TRBV5-6 . . TRBJ2-7
TGTGCCAGCAGTCTCCAAGCCCGCTACGAGCAGTACTTC CASSLQARYEQYF TRBV28 . . TRBJ2-7
TGTGCCATCAGTGAGTCGATGGCGGGCTCCTACAATGAGCAGTTCTTC CAISESMAGSYNEQFF TRBV10-3 . . TRBJ2-1
TGTGCCAGCAGCTTGGCAGCGGGGTTCGAGCAGTACTTC CASSLAAGFEQYF TRBV5-6 TRBD2 . TRBJ2-7
TGTGCCAGCAGCTTCGGACAGGGTTCCTACGAGCAGTACTTC CASSFGQGSYEQYF TRBV5-5 TRBD1 . TRBJ2-7
TGTGCCAGCAGTGAATACGGCAATCAGCCCCAGCATTTT CASSEYGNQPQHF TRBV2 . . TRBJ1-5
TGTGCCAGCAGCTTAGACGGGGCCCAGACGCAGTATTTT CASSLDGAQTQYF TRBV7-2 . . TRBJ2-3
TGTGCCAGCAGCGGATTGGACGATGGCAACACCATATATTTT CASSGLDDGNTIYF TRBV7-9 . . TRBJ1-3
TGTGCCAGCAGTTCCAGGGAGGAGTTCTTC CASSSREEFF TRBV2 . . TRBJ2-1
TGTGCCAGCAGCCCGCTAGCGGGGGCGGGGACCGGGGAGCTGTTTTTT CASSPLAGAGTGELFF TRBV28 TRBD2 . TRBJ2-2
TGTGCCAGCAGTCAAGGGTTTATTGGGGAGACCGAGCAGTACTTC CASSQGFIGETEQYF TRBV28 . . TRBJ2-7
TGTGCCAGCAGCTCAGTCAGTGGAAACACCATATATTTT CASSSVSGNTIYF TRBV9 . . TRBJ1-3
TGTGCCAGCAGCTTAGGTTCACCGCAGGGGAGCTATGGCTACACCTTC CASSLGSPQGSYGYTF TRBV7-8 . . TRBJ1-2
TGTGCCAGCAGTTCCGGGGGTATCTATGGCTACACCTTC CASSSGGIYGYTF TRBV28 . . TRBJ1-2
TGTGCCAGCAGCTGGCAGTCGACCAGGGGGCTATACGAGCAGTACTTC CASSWQSTRGLYEQYF TRBV5-6 TRBD1 few TRBJ2-7
TGTGCCTGGAGTCTTGTTACAGGGAACGGGGAGCTGTTTTTT CAWSLVTGNGELFF TRBV30 . . TRBJ2-2
TGCGCCAGCAGTGACGGGAATAGCGAGAGCTTCACAGATACGCAGTATTTT CASSDGNSESFTDTQYF TRBV10-2 . . TRBJ2-3
TGTGCCAGCACTCCCGGACAGGCGGTTTCACCCCTCCACTTT CASTPGQAVSPLHF TRBV6-6 TRBD1 once TRBJ1-6
TGCGCCAGCAGCCCGGGGGAGGCCATGAGCCAGCCCCAGCATTTT CASSPGEAMSQPQHF TRBV5-1 . . TRBJ1-5
TGTGCCAGCAGTTTCGAGGGGGGGCTTTACAATGAGCAGTTCTTC CASSFEGGLYNEQFF TRBV28 . . TRBJ2-1
TGTGCCAGCAGTTGGGAGGTTCAGCCCCAGCATTTT CASSWEVQPQHF TRBV28 . . TRBJ1-5
TGTGCCAGCAGCTCCGGGAATGCGGGCGAGCAGTACTTC CASSSGNAGEQYF TRBV5-4 . few TRBJ2-7